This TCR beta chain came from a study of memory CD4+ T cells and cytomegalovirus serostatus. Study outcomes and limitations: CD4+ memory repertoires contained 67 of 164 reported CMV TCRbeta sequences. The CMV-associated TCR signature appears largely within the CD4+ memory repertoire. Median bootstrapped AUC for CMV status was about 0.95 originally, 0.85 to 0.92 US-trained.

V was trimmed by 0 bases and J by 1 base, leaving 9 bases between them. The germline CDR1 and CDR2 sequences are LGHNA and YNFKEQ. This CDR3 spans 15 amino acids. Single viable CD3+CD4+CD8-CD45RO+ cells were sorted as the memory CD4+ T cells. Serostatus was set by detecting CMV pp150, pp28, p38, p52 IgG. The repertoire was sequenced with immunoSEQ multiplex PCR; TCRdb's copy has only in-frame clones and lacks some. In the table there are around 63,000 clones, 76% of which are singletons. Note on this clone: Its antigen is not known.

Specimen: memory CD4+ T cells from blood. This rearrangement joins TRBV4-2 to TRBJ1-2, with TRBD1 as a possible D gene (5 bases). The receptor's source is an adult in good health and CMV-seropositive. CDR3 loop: CASSQEGRNNYGYTF. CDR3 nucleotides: TGTGCCAGCAGCCAAGAGGGACGGAATAACTATGGCTACACCTTC.